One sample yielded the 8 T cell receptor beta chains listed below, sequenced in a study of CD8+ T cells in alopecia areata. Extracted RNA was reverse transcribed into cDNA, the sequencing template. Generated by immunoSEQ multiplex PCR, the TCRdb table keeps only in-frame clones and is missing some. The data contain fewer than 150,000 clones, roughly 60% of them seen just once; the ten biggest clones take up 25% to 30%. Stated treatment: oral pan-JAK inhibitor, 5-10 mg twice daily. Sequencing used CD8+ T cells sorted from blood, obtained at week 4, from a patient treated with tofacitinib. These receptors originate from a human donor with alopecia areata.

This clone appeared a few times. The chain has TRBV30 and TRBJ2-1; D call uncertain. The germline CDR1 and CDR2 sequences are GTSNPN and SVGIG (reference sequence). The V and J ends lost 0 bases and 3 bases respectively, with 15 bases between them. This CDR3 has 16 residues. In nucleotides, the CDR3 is TGTGCCTGGAGTGTAGTCCAAACCGGTTACTACAATGAGCAGTTCTTC. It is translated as CAWSVVQTGYYNEQFF. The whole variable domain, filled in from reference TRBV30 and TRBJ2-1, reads SQTIHQWPATLVQPVGSPLSLECTVEGTSNPNLYWYRQAAGRGLQLLFYSVGIGQISSEVPQNLSASRPQDRQFILSSKKLLLSDSGFYLCAWSVVQTGYYNEQFFGPGTRLTVL.

The CDR3 nucleotides read TGTGCCAGCAGAGTTGGGGCCTTCCAAGAGACCCAGTACTTC. It codes for CASRVGAFQETQYF. The chain uses TRBV2 and TRBJ2-5; tentatively, D is TRBD1 (5 bases). CDR3 length: 14 amino acids. The ends were cut back, 6 bases at V and 1 base at J, with 12 bases in the middle. The germline V gene has CDR1 SNHLY and CDR2 FYNNEI. Full variable domain (remainder filled in from reference TRBV2 and TRBJ2-5): EPEVTQTPSHQVTQMGQEVILRCVPISNHLYFYWYRQILGQKVEFLVSFYNNEISEKSEIFDDQFSVERPDGSNFTLKIRSTKLEDSAMYFCASRVGAFQETQYFGPGTRLLVL.

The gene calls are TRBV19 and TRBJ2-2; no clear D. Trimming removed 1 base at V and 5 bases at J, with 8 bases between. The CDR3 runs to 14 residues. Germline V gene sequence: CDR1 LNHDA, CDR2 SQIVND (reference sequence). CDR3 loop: CASSIVSRTGELFF. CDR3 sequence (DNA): TGTGCCAGTAGTATAGTTTCCAGGACCGGGGAGCTGTTTTTT.

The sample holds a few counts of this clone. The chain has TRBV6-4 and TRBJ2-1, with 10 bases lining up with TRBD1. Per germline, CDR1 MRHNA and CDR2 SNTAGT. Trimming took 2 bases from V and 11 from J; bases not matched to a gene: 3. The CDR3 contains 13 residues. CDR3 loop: CASSDTGQGKQFF. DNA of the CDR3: TGTGCCAGCAGTGACACGGGACAGGGGAAGCAGTTCTTC.

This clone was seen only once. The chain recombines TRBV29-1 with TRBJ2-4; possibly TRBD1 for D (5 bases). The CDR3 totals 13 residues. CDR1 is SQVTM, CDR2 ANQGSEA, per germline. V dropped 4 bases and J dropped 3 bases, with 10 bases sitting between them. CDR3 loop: CSVVRGDKNIQYF. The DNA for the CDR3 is TGCAGCGTTGTTAGGGGCGACAAAAACATTCAGTACTTC.

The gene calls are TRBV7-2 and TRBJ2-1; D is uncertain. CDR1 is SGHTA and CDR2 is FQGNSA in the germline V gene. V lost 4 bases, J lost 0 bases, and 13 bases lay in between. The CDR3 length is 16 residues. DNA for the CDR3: TGTGCCAGCAGCTCCTCCGGGCTAGTCTCCTACAATGAGCAGTTCTTC. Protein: CASSSSGLVSYNEQFF.

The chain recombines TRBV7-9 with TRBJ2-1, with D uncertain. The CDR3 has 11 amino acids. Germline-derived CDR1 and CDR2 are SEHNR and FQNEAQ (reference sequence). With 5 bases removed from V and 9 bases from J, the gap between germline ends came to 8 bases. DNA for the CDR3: TGTGCCAGCAGCCTCGGCGGTGAGCAGTTCTTC. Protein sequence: CASSLGGEQFF.

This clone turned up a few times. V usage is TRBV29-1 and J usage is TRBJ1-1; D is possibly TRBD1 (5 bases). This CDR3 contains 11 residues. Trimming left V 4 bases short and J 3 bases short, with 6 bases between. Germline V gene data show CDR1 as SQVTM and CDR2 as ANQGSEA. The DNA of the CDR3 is TGCAGCGTTGTGGGGGACACTGAAGCTTTCTTT. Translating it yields CSVVGDTEAFF.